This passage covers 20 T cell receptor beta chains from one sample sequenced in a study of CD8+CD57+ T cells in acquired aplastic anemia. Patients chosen for sequencing had shown CD8+CD57+ cell expansion by flow cytometry. Genomic DNA acted as the template from which TCR beta VDJ combination and CDR3 sequence profiling were carried out. Each CDR3 protein gets one entry after TCRdb re-called the reads with MiXCR. The table has roughly 500,000 distinct CDR3 sequences, 25% to 40% seen once. Input material: sorted CD4+, CD8+, or CD8+CD57+ T cells (not recorded which) from PBMCs. The receptors here all came from a human donor with aplastic anemia.

Worth noting for this clonotype: This may stem from a read error, because a much larger clone lies one nucleotide away. The rearrangement links TRBV19 to TRBJ2-5, with a possible D match to TRBD1 (6 bases). The CDR3 runs to 15 residues. CDR1 is LNHDA and CDR2 is SQIVND in the germline V gene (reference sequence). The CDR3 reads CASTQTGAYQGTQYF. CDR3 nucleotide sequence: TGTGCCAGTACCCAGACAGGAGCTTACCAAGGGACCCAGTACTTC.

This clonotype has a count of ten or more. The genes are TRBV15 and TRBJ1-6; no definite D call. Germline V gene data show CDR1 as LNHNV and CDR2 as YYDKDF (reference sequence). The CDR3 is 15 residues long. The V and J ends lost 0 bases and 8 bases respectively, with 11 bases between them. The CDR3, as DNA: TGTGCCACCAGCAGAGAAGGGAATGGGGATTCACCCCTCCACTTT. Protein: CATSREGNGDSPLHF.

This clonotype was picked up a small number of times. V gene TRBV6-5 combines with J gene TRBJ2-5; a weak D match, TRBD1 (6 bases). This CDR3 contains 14 residues. Trimming cost V 4 bases and J 7 bases, with 16 bases left between them. CDR1 MNHEY and CDR2 SVGAGI come from the germline V gene. The chain's CDR3 is CASSSYTGPRTQYF. The CDR3 nucleotides are TGTGCCAGCAGTTCGTACACAGGGCCCAGGACCCAGTACTTC.

The chain joins TRBV5-1 to TRBJ2-3; no clear D. The CDR3 is made up of 15 amino acids. Germline values: CDR1 SGHRS, CDR2 YFSETQ. V lost 0 bases to trimming and J lost 0 bases, with 8 bases between them. The CDR3 protein is CASSLVGLSTDTQYF. CDR3 bases: TGCGCCAGCAGCTTGGTTGGGCTAAGCACAGATACGCAGTATTTT.

There are a few counts of this clonotype. The chain links TRBV7-2 to TRBJ2-5; 14 bases are a match to TRBD2. V shed 5 bases and J 0 bases; nucleotides not matched to a gene: 2. The CDR3 length is 16 residues. Germline V lookup: CDR1 SGHTA, CDR2 FQGNSA. The CDR3 region has the DNA TGTGCCAGCAGCCGACTAGCGGGGGGGTACCAAGAGACCCAGTACTTC. Its translation: CASSRLAGGYQETQYF. Based on the CDR3 plus reference TRBV7-2 and TRBJ2-5, the full variable domain is GAGVSQSPSNKVTEKGKDVELRCDPISGHTALYWYRQSLGQGLEFLIYFQGNSAPDKSGLPSDRFSAERTGGSVSTLTIQRTQQEDSAVYLCASSRLAGGYQETQYFGPGTRLLVL.

This clonotype was seen many times. V and J are TRBV6-5 and TRBJ1-2; 8 bases are shared with TRBD1. The CDR3 is made up of 15 amino acids. Per germline, CDR1 MNHEY and CDR2 SVGAGI. V shed 5 bases and J 7 bases; nucleotides not matched to a gene: 12. The CDR3 DNA sequence: TGTGCCAGCAGTAAACGGACAGGGACGTGGGTTGGCTACACCTTC. It codes for CASSKRTGTWVGYTF.

The table lists this clonotype with a few counts. The chain links TRBV5-6 to TRBJ1-2; the D gene is possibly TRBD1 (6 bases). Germline CDR1 is SGHDT and CDR2 is YYEEEE. Trimming removed 1 base at V and 8 bases at J, with 15 bases between. The CDR3 totals 14 residues. CDR3 sequence (DNA): TGTGCCAGCAGCTTGACAGGGTATATTCGAGGCTACACCTTC. Its protein product is CASSLTGYIRGYTF. The full variable domain, its missing parts supplied by reference TRBV5-6 and TRBJ1-2, is DAGVTQSPTHLIKTRGQQVTLRCSPKSGHDTVSWYQQALGQGPQFIFQYYEEEERQRGNFPDRFSGHQFPNYSSELNVNALLLGDSALYLCASSLTGYIRGYTFGSGTRLTVV.

This clonotype was recorded many times. The chain couples TRBV25-1 to TRBJ2-7; tentatively, D is TRBD2 (6 bases). V was cut by 10 bases and J by 2 bases, with 18 bases left in between. Germline V CDR1 and CDR2: MGHDK, SYGVNS. The CDR3 spans 14 residues. CDR3 nucleotide sequence: TGTGCCATTTTGGGACTCCCGCCCCCCTACGAGCAGTACTTC. The encoded protein is CAILGLPPPYEQYF.

This sequence joins TRBV19 and TRBJ2-7, with TRBD2 matching 13 bases. The CDR3 consists of 19 residues. Per germline, CDR1 LNHDA and CDR2 SQIVND (reference sequence). V shed 9 bases, J shed 0 bases, and the junction held 17 bases outside the gene matches. The CDR3 nucleotides are TGTGCCAGCACCCCTACAGGGGGGCGGACTAGCGGGAGCTCCTACGAGCAGTACTTC. This sequence encodes CASTPTGGRTSGSSYEQYF.

The table lists this clonotype with many counts. The chain links TRBV7-9 to TRBJ1-5; D not certain. V lost 5 bases to trimming and J lost 4 bases, with 6 bases between them. The CDR3 runs to 12 residues. Germline V CDR1 and CDR2: SEHNR, FQNEAQ (reference sequence). DNA of the CDR3: TGTGCCAGCAGCAGAGTAAATCAGCCCCAGCATTTT. Translation: CASSRVNQPQHF.

This clonotype has at least ten counts. CDR3 region: CSVALGANEKLFF. The CDR3 region has the DNA TGCAGCGTCGCTCTGGGGGCTAATGAAAAACTGTTTTTT. The V gene is TRBV29-1, the J gene TRBJ1-4, with D tentatively TRBD1 (5 bases). CDR3 length: 13 amino acids. Germline V gene data show CDR1 as SQVTM and CDR2 as ANQGSEA. Trimming stripped 6 bases from V and 3 bases from J, with 11 bases between. Using reference TRBV29-1 and TRBJ1-4 for the parts outside the CDR3, the full variable domain is SAVISQKPSRDICQRGTSLTIQCQVDSQVTMMFWYRQQPGQSLTLIATANQGSEATYESGFVIDKFPISRPNLTFSTLTVSNMSPEDSSIYLCSVALGANEKLFFGSGTQLSVL.

V usage is TRBV19 and J usage is TRBJ2-6; no clear D. Per germline, CDR1 LNHDA and CDR2 SQIVND (reference sequence). This CDR3 has 14 amino acids. V dropped 6 bases and J dropped 2 bases, with 8 bases sitting between them. Here the CDR3 reads CASRKGAGANVLTF. The CDR3 coding sequence is TGTGCCAGTAGAAAGGGCGCTGGGGCCAACGTCCTGACTTTC.

To note about this clonotype: An end of the junction does not agree with germline; a read error may underlie this. The chain couples TRBV5-1 to TRBJ2-1; no reliable D call. The germline gives CDR1 SGHRS, CDR2 YFSETQ. The CDR3 consists of 13 residues. The CDR3 region has the DNA TGCGCCAGCAACTTGGGGAACTACAATGAGCAGTTCTTC. This translates into CASNLGNYNEQFF.

This clonotype was seen ten or more times. The CDR3 protein is CASRLTSGGNYEQYF. CDR3 nucleotide sequence: TGTGCCAGCAGATTGACTAGCGGGGGGAACTACGAGCAGTACTTC. The V and J genes are TRBV2 and TRBJ2-7; 13 bases map to TRBD2. The junction had 5 bases not matched to a gene; V was cut back by 6 bases and J by 3 bases. This CDR3 comprises 15 residues. CDR1 is SNHLY, CDR2 FYNNEI, per germline.

The chain uses TRBV9 and TRBJ2-3; tentative D call: TRBD2 (6 bases). The ends were cut back, 2 bases at V and 0 bases at J, with 13 bases in the middle. CDR1 SGDLS and CDR2 YYNGEE come from the germline V gene. This CDR3 contains 16 residues. The CDR3 region is CASSVGVGGSTDTQYF. CDR3 in DNA: TGTGCCAGCAGCGTTGGTGTGGGAGGTAGCACAGATACGCAGTATTTT.

Only a few counts were recorded for this clonotype. The rearrangement joins TRBV27 to TRBJ1-6; D call uncertain. Trimming cost V 2 bases and J 0 bases, with 11 bases left between them. The CDR3 has 17 amino acids. The V gene's germline CDR1 is MNHEY and CDR2 SMNVEV (reference sequence). The CDR3 DNA sequence: TGTGCCAGCAGTTTAAGTAGGGCGAGCTCCTATAATTCACCCCTCCACTTT. Translating gives CASSLSRASSYNSPLHF.

This chain uses TRBV7-2 with TRBJ1-2; possibly TRBD1 for D (6 bases). V lost 5 bases to trimming and J lost 4 bases, with 14 bases between them. The CDR3 extends over 14 amino acids. Germline lookup yields CDR1 SGHTA and CDR2 FQGNSA. The CDR3 DNA reads TGTGCCAGCAGCCAAGACAGGAGCGCCTATGGCTACACCTTC. This sequence encodes CASSQDRSAYGYTF.

The CDR3 DNA follows: TGTGCCAGCAGTGAACTTCGGGGGGGCCTTGCAGATACGCAGTATTTT. Its protein is CASSELRGGLADTQYF. This rearrangement joins TRBV2 to TRBJ2-3; 8 bases are shared with TRBD2. The length of the CDR3 is 16 residues. Trimming at V came to 2 bases and at J to 4 bases, leaving 8 bases not matched to a gene. The germline gives CDR1 SNHLY, CDR2 FYNNEI.

This clonotype was observed a single time. The V call is TRBV15, the J call TRBJ2-7; D gene ambiguous. CDR1 and CDR2 from the germline V gene are LNHNV and YYDKDF (reference sequence). This CDR3 region has 13 residues. The V end lost 3 bases, the J end lost 7 bases, and 13 bases lay between the germline ends. In nucleotides, the CDR3 is TGTGCCACCAGCAGTGAATATGGTGGTGAGCAGTACTTC. Protein: CATSSEYGGEQYF.

The CDR3 region has the DNA TGTGCCAGCAGCTCTTACGGCGGGAACTACGAGCAGTACTTC. Its translation is CASSSYGGNYEQYF. The chain combines TRBV7-6 with TRBJ2-7; D may be TRBD2 (6 bases). V lost 4 bases to trimming and J lost 3 bases, with 13 bases between them. The germline V gene has CDR1 SGHVS and CDR2 FNYEAQ. The CDR3 has 14 residues.